A single sample is the source of the 23 T cell receptor beta chains below, sequenced in a study of CD8+ T cells in alopecia areata. It was cDNA, reverse transcribed from extracted RNA, that served as the sequencing template. Sequencing used immunoSEQ multiplex PCR; TCRdb keeps in-frame clones, though not all of them. Of about 150,000 clones in the sample, around 57% were seen once. Sequencing was done on a sample of CD4+ T cells sorted from blood. Receptors originate from a human donor in good health.

The V gene is TRBV9, the J gene TRBJ2-5; 7 bases are a match to TRBD1. The CDR3 covers 15 residues. V dropped 4 bases and J dropped 4; count of bases not matched to a gene: 10. From germline, CDR1 is SGDLS and CDR2 YYNGEE. CDR3 coding DNA: TGTGCCAGCAGCCTCCTAGGGAGACAGGGAGAGACCCAGTACTTC. The encoded protein is CASSLLGRQGETQYF.

The CDR3 protein is CASSFKWSRGYNEQFF. The DNA of the CDR3 is TGTGCCAGCAGCTTCAAGTGGTCTAGGGGCTACAATGAGCAGTTCTTC. The chain uses TRBV7-9 and TRBJ2-1, with a weak D call TRBD1 (5 bases). Germline V gives CDR1 SEHNR, CDR2 FQNEAQ (reference sequence). The CDR3 spans 16 residues. V was pared by 3 bases and J by 3 bases, with 15 bases between.

In this sample, this clone turned up a few times. The chain links TRBV11-1 to TRBJ2-3; D not resolved. Trimming removed 7 bases from V and 2 bases from J, with 13 bases in between. CDR3 length: 14 residues. Germline V CDR1 and CDR2: SGHAT, FQDESV (reference sequence). CDR3 loop: CASTSRRHTDTQYF. CDR3 bases: TGTGCCAGCACCTCCAGGCGCCACACAGATACGCAGTATTTT.

The chain has TRBV7-6 and TRBJ2-6; possible D gene TRBD2, 5 bases. The V gene lost 5 bases and the J gene lost 4 bases, with 9 bases spanning the gap. Germline V gene data show CDR1 as SGHVS and CDR2 as FNYEAQ. This CDR3 spans 14 amino acids. As DNA, the CDR3 is TGTGCCAGCAGCCTGTCGGGGGGGGCCAACGTCCTGACTTTC. This sequence encodes CASSLSGGANVLTF. The full variable domain, in which reference TRBV7-6 and TRBJ2-6 provide the parts outside the CDR3, is GAGVSQSPRYKVTKRGQDVALRCDPISGHVSLYWYRQALGQGPEFLTYFNYEAQQDKSGLPNDRFSAERPEGSISTLTIQRTEQRDSAMYRCASSLSGGANVLTFGAGSRLTVL.

This chain connects TRBV6-1 to TRBJ2-7, with 8 nucleotides matching TRBD2. V was clipped by 0 bases and J by 3 bases; unmatched bases: 7. The CDR3 loop spans 16 amino acids. Germline-derived CDR1 and CDR2 are MNHNS and SASEGT. CDR3 region: CASSEAPTSGGYEQYF. DNA for the CDR3: TGTGCCAGCAGTGAAGCCCCAACTAGCGGAGGCTACGAGCAGTACTTC.

This clone has a handful of counts. The rearrangement joins TRBV29-1 to TRBJ2-1, with a tentative D call TRBD2 (6 bases). V was trimmed by 8 bases and J by 0 bases, leaving 17 bases between them. Germline CDR1 and CDR2: SQVTM and ANQGSEA. The CDR3 runs to 15 residues. Written as DNA, the CDR3 is TGCAGCACGGAAAGGGACTTCAGCTCCTACAATGAGCAGTTCTTC. Its protein product is CSTERDFSSYNEQFF.

Comment on this clone: The sample has other DNA sequences that encode this CDR3 too. The chain joins TRBV9 to TRBJ2-6; TRBD2 matches 13 bases. The CDR3 totals 18 residues. Trimming at V came to 4 bases and at J to 1 base, leaving 5 bases not matched to a gene. The germline CDR1 and CDR2 sequences are SGDLS and YYNGEE. The CDR3 DNA reads TGTGCCAGCAGCCCAAGACTAGCGGGAGGTTCTGGGGCCAACGTCCTGACTTTC. It is translated as CASSPRLAGGSGANVLTF.

This chain links TRBV29-1 with TRBJ2-1, with a possible D match to TRBD2 (6 bases). Trimming pared 5 bases from V and 7 bases from J, leaving 12 bases between. Germline lookup yields CDR1 SQVTM and CDR2 ANQGSEA. The CDR3 runs 12 residues. The DNA for the CDR3 is TGCAGCGTTAAAAGCGGGCGGAATGAGCAGTTCTTC. Amino acid sequence: CSVKSGRNEQFF.

This clone showed up just once. The gene calls are TRBV29-1 and TRBJ2-3, with D maybe TRBD1 (6 bases). This CDR3 is built from 15 residues. Germline CDR1 and CDR2: SQVTM and ANQGSEA. The germline V and J ends were trimmed by 6 bases and 0 bases, with 16 bases remaining between them. The CDR3 region has the DNA TGCAGCGTGGGGGCAGGGACACAAAGCACAGATACGCAGTATTTT. Translated: CSVGAGTQSTDTQYF.

The count of this clone is one. V usage is TRBV30 and J usage is TRBJ2-3; D possibly matches TRBD1 or TRBD2 (5 bases each). V was clipped by 4 bases and J by 0 bases, with 20 bases between them. The germline V gene encodes CDR1 GTSNPN and CDR2 SVGIG (reference sequence). CDR3 size: 17 residues. The CDR3 protein is CAWTPRDVWPSTDTQYF. CDR3 nucleotide sequence: TGTGCCTGGACACCCAGGGACGTGTGGCCTAGCACAGATACGCAGTATTTT.

For the CDR3, the DNA is TGTGCCAGCAGCCCCCAACCGATTCTTGAGCAGTTCTTC. Translation: CASSPQPILEQFF. This rearrangement joins TRBV14 to TRBJ2-1; the D is unclear. Per the germline V gene, CDR1 is SGHDN and CDR2 is FVKESK. V shed 4 bases and J shed 9 bases, with 13 bases lying between them. The CDR3 is 13 amino acids. Together with reference TRBV14 and TRBJ2-1, the CDR3 gives the full variable domain: EAGVTQFPSHSVIEKGQTVTLRCDPISGHDNLYWYRRVMGKEIKFLLHFVKESKQDESGMPNNRFLAERTGGTYSTLKVQPAELEDSGVYFCASSPQPILEQFFGPGTRLTVL.

The rearrangement uses TRBV29-1 and TRBJ2-1, with unresolved D. The CDR3 length is 13 residues. Deletions cut 3 bases from V and 2 bases from J, with 8 bases between. Germline V gene data show CDR1 as SQVTM and CDR2 as ANQGSEA. CDR3 sequence reads: CSVDRITYNEQFF. The CDR3, as DNA: TGCAGCGTTGACAGGATAACCTACAATGAGCAGTTCTTC.

In this sample, this clone turned up a few times. The chain employs TRBV9 and TRBJ2-7; D is undetermined. The V gene's germline CDR1 is SGDLS and CDR2 YYNGEE. The length of the CDR3 is 13 residues. V shed 4 bases and J shed 0 bases, with 8 bases lying between them. The CDR3 bases are TGTGCCAGCAGCTCCCACGACTCCTACGAGCAGTACTTC. Translation: CASSSHDSYEQYF.

This sequence joins TRBV5-4 and TRBJ2-1; D is unresolved. The CDR3 is 16 amino acids. Germline values: CDR1 SGHNT, CDR2 YYREEE (reference sequence). V was pared by 4 bases and J by 0 bases, with 14 bases between. DNA of the CDR3: TGTGCCAGCAGCAATACTCGGATCCGCTCCTACAATGAGCAGTTCTTC. Translation: CASSNTRIRSYNEQFF.

The J gene is TRBJ2-5, the V gene TRBV27; TRBD1 might be the D (6 bases). Germline-derived CDR1 and CDR2 are MNHEY and SMNVEV (reference sequence). This CDR3 contains 14 residues. Deletions cut 6 bases from V and 4 bases from J, with 15 bases between. CDR3 sequence reads: CASRGTTIGETQYF. The CDR3 region has the DNA TGTGCCAGCAGAGGGACAACTATCGGAGAGACCCAGTACTTC.

The chain employs TRBV29-1 and TRBJ2-7; the match to TRBD1 covers 7 bases. The germline V gene has CDR1 SQVTM and CDR2 ANQGSEA. V dropped 1 base and J dropped 4; count of bases not matched to a gene: 4. CDR3 size: 13 residues. The CDR3 is CSVEVDRRYEQYF. CDR3 nucleotide sequence: TGCAGCGTTGAAGTGGACAGGAGGTACGAGCAGTACTTC.

This clone was observed a handful of times. The chain combines TRBV27 with TRBJ2-7, with 11 bases lining up with TRBD2. In germline, CDR1 is MNHEY, CDR2 SMNVEV (reference sequence). Unmatched junction bases numbered 7, after V lost 3 bases and J lost 6 bases. This CDR3 is built from 15 residues. The CDR3 region is CASSFLLAGVSEQYF. CDR3 in DNA: TGTGCCAGCAGTTTCTTACTAGCGGGAGTTTCCGAGCAGTACTTC.

This chain uses TRBV27 with TRBJ1-2, with D uncertain. CDR3 size: 14 residues. The germline CDR1 and CDR2 sequences are MNHEY and SMNVEV (reference sequence). V lost 2 bases and J lost 4, with 11 bases in between. The CDR3 is CASSLGGSSYGYTF. CDR3 coding DNA: TGTGCCAGCAGTTTAGGTGGTTCTTCCTATGGCTACACCTTC.

The chain links TRBV7-8 to TRBJ2-1; TRBD2 matches 9 bases. J was trimmed by 6 bases and V by 5 bases; bases with no gene match: 8. Germline V gives CDR1 SGHVS, CDR2 FQNEAQ. This CDR3 spans 15 amino acids. CDR3 loop: CASSAAGGLVNEQFF. DNA of the CDR3: TGTGCCAGCAGCGCGGCGGGAGGGCTCGTCAATGAGCAGTTCTTC.

The chain uses TRBV2 and TRBJ2-7, with TRBD1 identical over 8 bases. The CDR3 contains 14 residues. Germline trimming cut 7 bases from V and 1 base from J; bases unmatched to any gene: 6. Per germline, CDR1 SNHLY and CDR2 FYNNEI. This chain's CDR3 is CASTRDRGSYEQYF. As DNA, the CDR3 is TGTGCCAGCACCCGAGACAGGGGTTCCTACGAGCAGTACTTC.

This CDR3 reads CASSWGQVSYEQYF. The CDR3 DNA reads as TGCGCCAGCAGCTGGGGACAGGTATCCTACGAGCAGTACTTC. V gene TRBV5-1 combines with J gene TRBJ2-7; 8 positions agree with TRBD1. This CDR3 contains 14 residues. With V trimmed by 3 bases and J by 1 base, 3 bases remained unmatched. CDR1 and CDR2 from the germline V gene are SGHRS and YFSETQ.

The chain uses TRBV7-2 and TRBJ2-1; unclear D gene. CDR3 size: 15 residues. The germline V gene has CDR1 SGHTA and CDR2 FQGNSA. V dropped 6 bases and J dropped 5 bases, with 17 bases sitting between them. For the CDR3, the DNA is TGTGCCAGCAGAACACCCCAGACGGGTCACAATGAGCAGTTCTTC. This codes for CASRTPQTGHNEQFF.

This clone has only a few counts. V gene TRBV6-6 combines with J gene TRBJ2-3; D is ambiguous. The CDR3 loop spans 13 amino acids. Germline V gene data show CDR1 as MNHNY and CDR2 as SVGAGI (reference sequence). V was cut by 6 bases and J by 2 bases, with 9 bases left in between. CDR3 amino acids: CASSRDSTDTQYF. CDR3 DNA: TGTGCCAGCAGCCGCGACTCCACAGATACGCAGTATTTT.